This TCR beta chain was identified in a study of cytomegalovirus exposure and HLA in healthy donors. Germline lookup yields CDR1 SNHLY and CDR2 FYNNEI. CDR3 size: 13 residues. The V end lost 0 bases, the J end lost 8 bases, and 7 bases lay between the germline ends. Researchers ran the PCR with 60 Vbeta and 13 Jbeta primers. The assay was immunoSEQ multiplex PCR, and TCRdb's table has in-frame clones only and misses some. The sample shows around 110,000 clones, approximately 65% of them seen only once. The rearrangement joins TRBV2 to TRBJ1-4, with no clear D. The sequencing sample was made of PBMCs. This clonotype was obtained from a man between 18 and 35 years old in good health and CMV-seronegative. The CDR3 bases are TGTGCCAGCAGTGAAGCGCCAAGCGAAAAACTGTTTTTT. As protein: CASSEAPSEKLFF. Together with reference TRBV2 and TRBJ1-4, the CDR3 gives the full variable domain: EPEVTQTPSHQVTQMGQEVILRCVPISNHLYFYWYRQILGQKVEFLVSFYNNEISEKSEIFDDQFSVERPDGSNFTLKIRSTKLEDSAMYFCASSEAPSEKLFFGSGTQLSVL.